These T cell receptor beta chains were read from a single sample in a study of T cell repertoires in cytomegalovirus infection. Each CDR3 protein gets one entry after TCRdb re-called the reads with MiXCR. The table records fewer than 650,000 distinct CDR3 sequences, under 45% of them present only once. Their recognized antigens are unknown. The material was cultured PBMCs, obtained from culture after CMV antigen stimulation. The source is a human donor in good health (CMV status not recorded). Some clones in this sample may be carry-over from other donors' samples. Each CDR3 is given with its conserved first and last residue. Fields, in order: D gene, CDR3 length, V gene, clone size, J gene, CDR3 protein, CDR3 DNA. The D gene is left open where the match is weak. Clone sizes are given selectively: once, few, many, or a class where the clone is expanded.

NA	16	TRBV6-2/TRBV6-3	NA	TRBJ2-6	CASSRDQGSGANVLTF	TGTGCCAGCAGTAGGGACCAAGGCTCTGGGGCCAACGTCCTGACTTTC
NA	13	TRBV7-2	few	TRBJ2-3	CASTPGGTDTQYF	TGTGCCAGTACCCCAGGGGGGACAGATACGCAGTATTTT
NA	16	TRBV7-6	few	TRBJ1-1	CASSNFPIWVNTEAFF	TGTGCCAGCAGCAACTTCCCCATTTGGGTGAACACTGAAGCTTTCTTT
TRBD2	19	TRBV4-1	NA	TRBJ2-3	CASSPRGAGVLTSTDTQYF	TGCGCCAGCAGCCCCAGAGGGGCGGGGGTCCTCACTAGCACAGATACGCAGTATTTT
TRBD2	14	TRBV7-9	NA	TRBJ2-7	CASSPAGRPFEQYF	TGTGCCAGCAGCCCAGCGGGAAGACCCTTCGAGCAGTACTTC
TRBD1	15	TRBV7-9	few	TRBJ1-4	CASSSDRVSNEKLFF	TGTGCCAGCAGCTCAGACAGGGTGTCGAATGAAAAACTGTTTTTT
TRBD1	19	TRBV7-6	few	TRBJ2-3	CASSLAVWGTGLSTDTQYF	TGTGCCAGCAGCTTAGCGGTTTGGGGGACAGGCCTGTCCACAGATACGCAGTATTTT
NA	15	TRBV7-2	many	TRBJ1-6	CASSLRRGLDSPLHF	TGTGCCAGCAGCCTACGGCGGGGCCTCGATTCACCCCTCCACTTT
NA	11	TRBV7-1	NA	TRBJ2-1	CASSPGTSLFF	TGTGCCAGCAGCCCAGGGACATCACTGTTCTTC
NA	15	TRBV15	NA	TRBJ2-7	CATSRATPVSEGQYF	TGTGCCACCAGTCGAGCAACCCCAGTTTCTGAGGGGCAGTACTTC
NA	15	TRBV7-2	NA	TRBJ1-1	CASSAHRPLKTEAFF	TGTGCCAGCAGCGCCCACCGGCCCCTAAAAACTGAAGCTTTCTTT
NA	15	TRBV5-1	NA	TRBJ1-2	CASSSTGRGSQSYTF	TGCGCCAGCAGCTCGACTGGCAGGGGCTCCCAGTCCTACACCTTC
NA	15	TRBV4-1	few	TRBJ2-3	CASSQDHGDTDTQYF	TGCGCCAGCAGCCAAGATCACGGAGACACAGATACGCAGTATTTT
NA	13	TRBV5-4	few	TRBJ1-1	CASSLVDHTEAFF	TGTGCCAGCAGCTTGGTCGACCACACTGAAGCTTTCTTT
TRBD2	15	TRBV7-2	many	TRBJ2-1	CASSLDGGARLEQFF	TGTGCCAGCAGCTTAGACGGGGGGGCCCGGCTTGAGCAGTTCTTC
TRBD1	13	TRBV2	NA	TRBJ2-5	CASSGDRAGTQYF	TGTGCCAGCAGTGGGGACAGGGCCGGGACCCAGTACTTC
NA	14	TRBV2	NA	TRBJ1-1	CASSDTGPPTEAFF	TGTGCCAGCAGTGACACCGGACCCCCGACTGAAGCTTTCTTT
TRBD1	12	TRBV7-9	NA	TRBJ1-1	CATRQGNTEAFF	TGTGCCACCCGACAGGGGAACACTGAAGCTTTCTTT
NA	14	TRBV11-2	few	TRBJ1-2	CASSTLGQPYGYTF	TGTGCCAGCAGCACCCTCGGACAGCCCTATGGCTACACCTTC
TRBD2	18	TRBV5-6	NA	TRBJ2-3	CASSPRTKTSGRAATQYF	TGTGCCAGCAGCCCTAGAACCAAAACTAGCGGGAGGGCCGCTACGCAGTATTTT
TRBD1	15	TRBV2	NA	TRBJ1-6	CASGSGGNYNSPLHF	TGTGCCAGCGGATCAGGGGGTAATTATAATTCACCCCTCCACTTT
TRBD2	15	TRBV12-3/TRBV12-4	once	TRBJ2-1	CASSGSGGPYNEQFF	TGTGCCAGCAGTGGCAGCGGGGGGCCATACAATGAGCAGTTCTTC
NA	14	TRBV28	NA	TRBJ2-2	CASRAPGAVGELFF	TGTGCCAGCAGAGCGCCGGGGGCTGTGGGGGAGCTGTTTTTT
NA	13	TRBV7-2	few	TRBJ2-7	CASSPYRGYEQYF	TGTGCCAGCAGCCCCTATAGGGGCTACGAGCAGTACTTC
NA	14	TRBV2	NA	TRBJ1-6	CASSDSGWGSPLHF	TGTGCCAGCAGTGACAGTGGCTGGGGTTCACCCCTCCACTTT
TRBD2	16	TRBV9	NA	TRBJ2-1	CASSSPGLAGLNEQFF	TGTGCCAGCAGCTCCCCCGGACTAGCGGGTTTGAATGAGCAGTTCTTC
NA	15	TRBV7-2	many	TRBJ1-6	CASSRSSSYNSPLHF	TGTGCCAGCAGCCGGAGTAGCTCCTATAATTCACCCCTCCACTTT
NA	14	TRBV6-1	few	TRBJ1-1	CASSGAVVNTEAFF	TGTGCCAGCAGTGGAGCTGTAGTGAACACTGAAGCTTTCTTT
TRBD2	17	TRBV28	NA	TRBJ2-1	CASEGIPGLAGGNEQFF	TGTGCCAGCGAGGGAATCCCGGGACTAGCGGGGGGCAATGAGCAGTTCTTC
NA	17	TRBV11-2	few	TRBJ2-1	CASSLIVPRETDNEQFF	TGTGCCAGCAGCTTAATAGTACCCAGGGAAACGGACAATGAGCAGTTCTTC
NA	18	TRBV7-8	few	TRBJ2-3	CASSAVIQPLTSTDTQYF	TGTGCCAGCAGCGCCGTCATCCAACCTCTAACTAGCACAGATACGCAGTATTTT
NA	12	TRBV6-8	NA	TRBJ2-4	CASSSQENIQYF	TGTGCCAGCAGTTCTCAGGAAAACATTCAGTACTTC
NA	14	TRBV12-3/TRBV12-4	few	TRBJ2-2	CASSFGFASGELFF	TGTGCCAGCAGTTTCGGCTTTGCGAGCGGGGAGCTGTTTTTT
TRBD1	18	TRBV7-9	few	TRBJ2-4	CASSSPLIRDRAVNIQYF	TGTGCCAGCAGCTCACCGTTAATCCGGGACAGGGCTGTTAACATTCAGTACTTC
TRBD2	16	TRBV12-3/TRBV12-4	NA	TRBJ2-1	CASIKLLAVTYNEQFF	TGTGCCAGCATCAAACTACTAGCGGTAACCTACAATGAGCAGTTCTTC
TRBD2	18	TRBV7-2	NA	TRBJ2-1	CASSPRALAGGQYNEQFF	TGTGCCAGCAGCCCTAGGGCCTTAGCGGGAGGGCAGTACAATGAGCAGTTCTTC
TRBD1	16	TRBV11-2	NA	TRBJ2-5	CASSSSRTGGAETQYF	TGTGCCAGCAGCTCATCAAGGACAGGGGGCGCCGAGACCCAGTACTTC
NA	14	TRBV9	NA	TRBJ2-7	CASSPYVSNYEQYF	TGTGCCAGCAGCCCCTACGTTAGCAACTACGAGCAGTACTTC
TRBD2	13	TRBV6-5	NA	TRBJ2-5	CARGAGGQETQYF	TGTGCCAGGGGAGCGGGGGGCCAAGAGACCCAGTACTTC
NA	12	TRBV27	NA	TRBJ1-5	CASGARRQPQHF	TGTGCCAGCGGGGCCCGGAGGCAGCCCCAGCATTTT
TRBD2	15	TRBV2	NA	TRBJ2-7	CASSERGVAPTEQYF	TGTGCCAGCAGTGAACGGGGGGTAGCCCCTACCGAGCAGTACTTC
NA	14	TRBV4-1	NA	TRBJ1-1	CASSQDLWVTEAFF	TGCGCCAGCAGCCAAGACTTGTGGGTCACTGAAGCTTTCTTT
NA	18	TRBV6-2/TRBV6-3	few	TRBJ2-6	CASGIRVATFAGANVLTF	TGTGCCAGCGGGATACGGGTAGCGACCTTTGCTGGGGCCAACGTCCTGACTTTC
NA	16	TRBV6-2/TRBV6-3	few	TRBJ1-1	CASSYSPLKGNTEAFF	TGTGCCAGCAGTTACTCCCCATTGAAGGGGAACACTGAAGCTTTCTTT
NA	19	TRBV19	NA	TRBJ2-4	CASSKTGTGMLLAKNIQYF	TGTGCCAGTAGTAAGACAGGTACAGGGATGTTACTAGCCAAAAACATTCAGTACTTC
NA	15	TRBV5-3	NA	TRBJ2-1	CASSFSDERGVEQFF	TGTGCCAGCAGCTTTAGCGACGAGAGAGGGGTTGAGCAGTTCTTC
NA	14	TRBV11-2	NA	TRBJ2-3	CASSLVAGQDTQYF	TGTGCCAGCAGCTTAGTCGCGGGGCAAGATACGCAGTATTTT
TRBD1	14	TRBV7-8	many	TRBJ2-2	CASSLDRATGELFF	TGTGCCAGCAGCTTGGACAGGGCGACCGGGGAGCTGTTTTTT
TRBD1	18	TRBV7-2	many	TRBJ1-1	CASSLAARQGGVNTEAFF	TGTGCCAGCAGCTTAGCGGCAAGACAGGGGGGGGTGAACACTGAAGCTTTCTTT
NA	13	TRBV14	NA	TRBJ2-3	CASSLINTDTQYF	TGTGCCAGCAGCCTGATTAACACAGATACGCAGTATTTT
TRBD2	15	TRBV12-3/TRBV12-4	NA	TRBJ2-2	CASSLMLAGGGELFF	TGTGCCAGCAGTTTGATGCTAGCGGGAGGCGGGGAGCTGTTTTTT
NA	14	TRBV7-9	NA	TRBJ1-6	CASSLLQGNSPLHF	TGTGCCAGCAGCTTGCTCCAGGGGAATTCACCCCTCCACTTT
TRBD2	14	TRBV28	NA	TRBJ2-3	CASSLMGGADTQYF	TGTGCCAGCAGTTTAATGGGGGGGGCAGATACGCAGTATTTT
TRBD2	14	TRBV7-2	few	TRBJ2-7	CASSLASGSGEQYF	TGTGCCAGCAGCTTAGCTAGCGGGAGCGGCGAGCAGTACTTC